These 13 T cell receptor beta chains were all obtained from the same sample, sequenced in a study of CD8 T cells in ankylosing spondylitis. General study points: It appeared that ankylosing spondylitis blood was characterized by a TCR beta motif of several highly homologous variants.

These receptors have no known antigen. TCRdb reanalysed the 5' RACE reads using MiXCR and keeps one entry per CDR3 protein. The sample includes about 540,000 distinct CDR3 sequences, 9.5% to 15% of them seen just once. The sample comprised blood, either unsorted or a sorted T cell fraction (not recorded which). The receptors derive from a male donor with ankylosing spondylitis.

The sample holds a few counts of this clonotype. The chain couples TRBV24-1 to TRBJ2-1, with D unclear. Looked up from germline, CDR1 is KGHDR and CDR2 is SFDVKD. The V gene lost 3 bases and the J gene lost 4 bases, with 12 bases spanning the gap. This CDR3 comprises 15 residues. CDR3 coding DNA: TGTGCCACCAGTGATCATGACACCGAGTACAATGAGCAGTTCTTC. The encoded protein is CATSDHDTEYNEQFF.

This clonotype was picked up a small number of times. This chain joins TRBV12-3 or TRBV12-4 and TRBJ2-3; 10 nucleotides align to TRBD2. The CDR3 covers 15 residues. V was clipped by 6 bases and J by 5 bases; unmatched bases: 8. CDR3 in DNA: TGTGCCAGCAGCATAGCGGGAGGCCCAGGAGATACGCAGTATTTT. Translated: CASSIAGGPGDTQYF.

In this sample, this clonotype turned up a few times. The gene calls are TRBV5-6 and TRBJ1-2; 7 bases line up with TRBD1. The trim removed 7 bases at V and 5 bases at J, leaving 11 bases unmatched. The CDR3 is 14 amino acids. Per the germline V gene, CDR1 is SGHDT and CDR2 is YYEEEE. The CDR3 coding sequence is TGTGCCAGCCGCAACCCGGGACAGCCTTATGGCTACACCTTC. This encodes CASRNPGQPYGYTF.

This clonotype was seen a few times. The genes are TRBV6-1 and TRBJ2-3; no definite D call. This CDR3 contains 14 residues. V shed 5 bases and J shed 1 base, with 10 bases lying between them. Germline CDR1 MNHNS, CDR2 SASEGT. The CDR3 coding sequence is TGTGCCAGCAGTCCTGGAATGGGCACAGATACGCAGTATTTT. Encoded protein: CASSPGMGTDTQYF.

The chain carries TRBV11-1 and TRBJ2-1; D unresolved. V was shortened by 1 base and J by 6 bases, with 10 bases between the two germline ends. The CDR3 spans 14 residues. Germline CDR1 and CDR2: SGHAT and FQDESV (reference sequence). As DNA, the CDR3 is TGTGCCAGCAGCTTAGAACGATGGGGCAATGAGCAGTTCTTC. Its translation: CASSLERWGNEQFF.

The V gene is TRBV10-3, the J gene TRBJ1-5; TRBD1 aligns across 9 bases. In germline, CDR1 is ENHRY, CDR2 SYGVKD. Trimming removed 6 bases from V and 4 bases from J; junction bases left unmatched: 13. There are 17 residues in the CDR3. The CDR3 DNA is TGTGCCATCAGCGAACACTCCACAGGGGGCCGTAATCAGCCCCAGCATTTT. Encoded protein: CAISEHSTGGRNQPQHF.

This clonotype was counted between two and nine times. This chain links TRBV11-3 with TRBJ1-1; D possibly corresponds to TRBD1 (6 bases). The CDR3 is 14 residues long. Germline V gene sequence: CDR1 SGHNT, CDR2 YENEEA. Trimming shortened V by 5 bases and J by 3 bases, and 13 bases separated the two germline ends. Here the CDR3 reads CASSITGWDTEAFF. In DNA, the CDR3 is TGTGCCAGCAGCATAACAGGGTGGGACACTGAAGCTTTCTTT.

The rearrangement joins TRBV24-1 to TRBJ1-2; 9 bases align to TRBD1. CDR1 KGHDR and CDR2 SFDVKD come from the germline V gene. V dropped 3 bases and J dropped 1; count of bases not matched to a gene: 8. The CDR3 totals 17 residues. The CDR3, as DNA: TGTGCCACCAGTGATGGGAGAACAGGGGGCCGTAACTATGGCTACACCTTC. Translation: CATSDGRTGGRNYGYTF.

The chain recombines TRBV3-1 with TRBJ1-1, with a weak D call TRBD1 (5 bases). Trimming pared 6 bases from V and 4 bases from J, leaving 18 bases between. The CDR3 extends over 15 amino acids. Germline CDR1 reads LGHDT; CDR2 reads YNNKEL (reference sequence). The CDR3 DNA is TGTGCCAGCAGGGGGACGCCTGGTCTGGGCACTGAAGCTTTCTTT. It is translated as CASRGTPGLGTEAFF.

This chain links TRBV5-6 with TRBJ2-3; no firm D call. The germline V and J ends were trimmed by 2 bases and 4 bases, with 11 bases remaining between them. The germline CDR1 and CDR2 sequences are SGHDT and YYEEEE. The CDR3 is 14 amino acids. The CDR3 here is CASSFLDSPDTQYF. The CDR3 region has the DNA TGTGCCAGCAGCTTTTTAGACTCCCCAGATACGCAGTATTTT.

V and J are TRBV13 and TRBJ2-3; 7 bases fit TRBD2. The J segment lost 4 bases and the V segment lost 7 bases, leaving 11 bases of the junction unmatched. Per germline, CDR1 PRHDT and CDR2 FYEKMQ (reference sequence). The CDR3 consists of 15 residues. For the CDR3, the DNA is TGTGCCAGCACCCTCGCAGGACTAGTCGCAGATACGCAGTATTTT. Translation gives CASTLAGLVADTQYF.

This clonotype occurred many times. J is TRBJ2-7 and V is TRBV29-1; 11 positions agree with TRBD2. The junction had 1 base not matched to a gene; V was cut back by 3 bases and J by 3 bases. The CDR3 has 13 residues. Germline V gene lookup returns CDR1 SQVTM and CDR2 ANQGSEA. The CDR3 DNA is TGCAGCGTTGATACTAGCGGGAGCTACGAGCAGTACTTC. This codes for CSVDTSGSYEQYF.

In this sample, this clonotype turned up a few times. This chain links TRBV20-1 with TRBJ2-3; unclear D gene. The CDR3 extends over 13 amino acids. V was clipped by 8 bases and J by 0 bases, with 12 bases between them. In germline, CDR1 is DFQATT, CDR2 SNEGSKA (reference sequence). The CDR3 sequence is CSPLGASTDTQYF. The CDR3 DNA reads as TGCAGTCCCCTTGGCGCAAGCACAGATACGCAGTATTTT.